This T cell receptor beta chain appears in the sequencing data of a study of shared clonotypes between healthy human individuals. Trimming pared 4 bases from V and 1 base from J, leaving 12 bases between. CDR3 length equals 15 residues. Looked up from germline, CDR1 is SGHNT and CDR2 is YYREEE (reference sequence). Here immunoSEQ multiplex PCR was the method, and the copy in TCRdb shows in-frame clones only, minus some. The table has about 770,000 clones, approximately 72% seen once. This chain joins TRBV5-4 and TRBJ2-4; unclear D gene. This clonotype originated in a woman aged 25 to 45 in good health. Sequenced: memory CD4+ T cells sorted from blood. Subset in this sample: CD45RA-negative fraction. CDR3 sequence: CASSDTGLAKNIQYF. The CDR3 DNA reads TGTGCCAGCAGCGATACCGGGCTGGCCAAAAACATTCAGTACTTC.